These 32 T cell receptor beta chains originate from one sample sequenced in a study of T-cell memory formation after mild COVID-19. TCRdb fed the 5' RACE reads into MiXCR, producing one record per CDR3 protein. The repertoire holds under 700,000 distinct CDR3 sequences, with around 21% as singletons. Input material: PBMCs or a T cell subset sorted from them (not recorded which). These receptors all come from an adult woman who had mild COVID-19 (a few samples of this study predate the infection). Cell type and time point are not known.

This rearrangement joins TRBV30 to TRBJ2-7; 8 bases agree with TRBD2. Germline-derived CDR1 and CDR2 are GTSNPN and SVGIG (reference sequence). This CDR3 contains 14 residues. J was trimmed by 3 bases and V by 2 bases; bases with no gene match: 6. The DNA for the CDR3 is TGTGCCTGGAGTTACGGTAGCGGGGTCTACGAGCAGTACTTC. Protein product: CAWSYGSGVYEQYF.

The rearrangement links TRBV12-3 or TRBV12-4 to TRBJ2-7, with 11 positions matching TRBD1. The CDR3 extends over 17 amino acids. V lost 7 bases to trimming and J lost 4 bases; unmatched junction nucleotides: 15. The CDR3 nucleotides are TGTGCCAGCAACCGAGGGCGAACCGGGACAGGGGGTTACGAGCAGTACTTC. Protein product: CASNRGRTGTGGYEQYF.

The V call is TRBV6-5, the J call TRBJ2-3, with unresolved D. This CDR3 contains 13 residues. Trimming removed 5 bases at V and 10 bases at J, with 16 bases between. Looked up from germline, CDR1 is MNHEY and CDR2 is SVGAGI. The CDR3, as DNA: TGTGCCAGCAGTACGACCTTGGGCCCCCCGCAGTATTTT. It codes for CASSTTLGPPQYF.

The chain uses TRBV15 and TRBJ1-1; 10 bases line up with TRBD1. Per the germline V gene, CDR1 is LNHNV and CDR2 is YYDKDF (reference sequence). The CDR3 is made up of 14 amino acids. J gave up 5 bases and V 4 bases, and 4 bases lay outside the gene matches. In DNA form, the CDR3 reads TGTGCCACCAGCACGGGACAGGGGTTAACTGAAGCTTTCTTT. Its protein is CATSTGQGLTEAFF. Based on the CDR3 plus reference TRBV15 and TRBJ1-1, the full variable domain is DAMVIQNPRYQVTQFGKPVTLSCSQTLNHNVMYWYQQKSSQAPKLLFHYYDKDFNNEADTPDNFQSRRPNTSFCFLDIRSPGLGDTAMYLCATSTGQGLTEAFFGQGTRLTVV.

Only a few counts were recorded for this clonotype. The V call is TRBV4-1, the J call TRBJ2-3, with 8 bases that match TRBD2. This CDR3 has 16 amino acids. CDR1 and CDR2 from the germline V gene are MGHRA and YSYEKL. Trimming at V came to 4 bases and at J to 1 base, leaving 7 bases not matched to a gene. This chain's CDR3 is CASSPRLAPRTDTQYF. The DNA of the CDR3 is TGCGCCAGCAGCCCCCGACTAGCGCCCCGCACAGATACGCAGTATTTT.

The chain has TRBV6-1 and TRBJ2-3; the match to TRBD1 covers 7 bases. The CDR3 sequence is 14 residues long. The V gene end was trimmed by 3 bases and the J gene end by 11 bases; junction bases not matched to a gene: 11. CDR1 is MNHNS, CDR2 SASEGT, per germline. CDR3 DNA: TGTGCCAGCAGTGAGTGGACAGGCCTCACCCGGCAGTATTTT. Translation gives CASSEWTGLTRQYF.

The chain employs TRBV5-5 and TRBJ2-7, with 13 bases lining up with TRBD2. Germline trimming cut 5 bases from V and 6 bases from J; bases unmatched to any gene: 8. From germline, CDR1 is SGHKS and CDR2 YYEKEE (reference sequence). The CDR3 is made up of 15 amino acids. CDR3 DNA sequence: TGTGCCAGCAGTTTCCCGGGACTAGCGGGGTTCGAGCAGTACTTC. Translated, it gives CASSFPGLAGFEQYF.

The chain recombines TRBV2 with TRBJ2-1; D might be TRBD1 (7 bases). The ends were cut back, 6 bases at V and 7 bases at J, with 13 bases in the middle. CDR1 and CDR2 (germline): SNHLY, FYNNEI. CDR3 length: 13 residues. CDR3 sequence (DNA): TGTGCCAGCAGAGAGGCAGGGGGGAATGAGCAGTTCTTC. Residues: CASREAGGNEQFF. Together with reference TRBV2 and TRBJ2-1, the CDR3 gives the full variable domain: EPEVTQTPSHQVTQMGQEVILRCVPISNHLYFYWYRQILGQKVEFLVSFYNNEISEKSEIFDDQFSVERPDGSNFTLKIRSTKLEDSAMYFCASREAGGNEQFFGPGTRLTVL.

This clonotype was seen ten or more times. CDR3 loop: CSVGGAYEQYF. DNA of the CDR3: TGCAGCGTCGGGGGGGCCTACGAGCAGTACTTC. V usage is TRBV29-1 and J usage is TRBJ2-7, with 8 bases identical to TRBD2. Per the germline V gene, CDR1 is SQVTM and CDR2 is ANQGSEA. The J segment lost 2 bases and the V segment lost 6 bases, leaving 0 bases of the junction unmatched. This CDR3 has 11 amino acids.

This chain connects TRBV20-1 to TRBJ2-3; D not certain. Germline V gives CDR1 DFQATT, CDR2 SNEGSKA (reference sequence). V lost 4 bases, J lost 1 base, and 6 bases lay in between. The CDR3 totals 12 residues. The DNA of the CDR3 is TGCAGTGCTAACCTAGGCACAGATACGCAGTATTTT. Protein product: CSANLGTDTQYF.

At least ten counts were recorded for this clonotype. This sequence joins TRBV6-5 and TRBJ2-7, with D perhaps TRBD2 (5 bases). V was pared by 5 bases and J by 3 bases, with 17 bases between. The CDR3 is 15 amino acids. The germline V gene has CDR1 MNHEY and CDR2 SVGAGI. In nucleotides, the CDR3 is TGTGCCAGCAGTCCCCATGGGAGCAACCTCTACGAGCAGTACTTC. Protein: CASSPHGSNLYEQYF.

The chain is built from TRBV3-1 and TRBJ2-5; 12 bases line up with TRBD2. CDR3 length equals 16 residues. Germline CDR1 LGHDT, CDR2 YNNKEL (reference sequence). V lost 2 bases to trimming and J lost 4 bases; unmatched junction nucleotides: 5. CDR3 loop: CASSQPLAGGPETQYF. The DNA of the CDR3 is TGTGCCAGCAGCCAACCGCTAGCGGGGGGGCCAGAGACCCAGTACTTC.

This chain connects TRBV6-5 to TRBJ2-1; 14 positions match TRBD2. Unmatched junction bases numbered 5, after V lost 5 bases and J lost 5 bases. The CDR3 is made up of 16 amino acids. Germline V gives CDR1 MNHEY, CDR2 SVGAGI. The CDR3 spells CASSPGLAGGHNEQFF. In DNA, the CDR3 is TGTGCCAGCAGTCCCGGACTAGCGGGGGGCCACAATGAGCAGTTCTTC.

The J gene is TRBJ2-1, the V gene TRBV6-2 or TRBV6-3, with 12 nucleotides matching TRBD2. The germline gives CDR1 MNHEY, CDR2 SVGEGT. The CDR3 has 17 residues. Losses at the gene ends were 5 bases for V and 8 bases for J; bases not matched to a gene: 13. The CDR3 bases are TGTGCCAGCAGTCGCCGTGCCCTAGCGGGGGGGCAGGATGAGCAGTTCTTC. Amino acid sequence: CASSRRALAGGQDEQFF.

The rearrangement links TRBV5-1 to TRBJ1-1; D gene unclear. Looked up from germline, CDR1 is SGHRS and CDR2 is YFSETQ. Trimming removed 0 bases from V and 0 bases from J, with 9 bases in between. This CDR3 spans 15 amino acids. Here the CDR3 reads CASSLDGMVNTEAFF. The CDR3 nucleotides are TGCGCCAGCAGCTTGGATGGTATGGTGAACACTGAAGCTTTCTTT.

This chain joins TRBV5-1 and TRBJ2-2, with 12 bases matching TRBD2. Per germline, CDR1 SGHRS and CDR2 YFSETQ. The CDR3 has 17 amino acids. Trimming removed 4 bases from V and 3 bases from J; junction bases left unmatched: 7. The CDR3 loop is CASSGWTSGIHTGELFF. The CDR3 nucleotides read TGCGCCAGCAGCGGGTGGACTAGCGGGATACACACCGGGGAGCTGTTTTTT.

This clonotype was found a few times. The V gene is TRBV13, the J gene TRBJ2-5; weak D call: TRBD2 (5 bases). This CDR3 region has 15 residues. The V and J ends lost 0 bases and 5 bases respectively, with 13 bases between them. The germline V gene encodes CDR1 PRHDT and CDR2 FYEKMQ (reference sequence). Here the CDR3 reads CASSLGVRAGETQYF. CDR3 DNA: TGTGCCAGCAGCTTAGGAGTGCGGGCCGGGGAGACCCAGTACTTC.

J is TRBJ2-1 and V is TRBV7-2, with TRBD2 matching 9 bases. The CDR3 is 14 residues long. Trimming cost V 5 bases and J 7 bases; bases outside gene matches: 6. CDR1 and CDR2 (germline): SGHTA, FQGNSA. The CDR3 sequence: CASSPQREVNEQFF. The CDR3 bases are TGTGCCAGCAGCCCGCAGCGGGAGGTAAATGAGCAGTTCTTC.

This chain uses TRBV5-1 with TRBJ2-1; 9 nucleotides align to TRBD2. Trimming at V came to 6 bases and at J to 0 bases, leaving 7 bases not matched to a gene. The CDR3 loop spans 16 amino acids. The germline V gene encodes CDR1 SGHRS and CDR2 YFSETQ. Here the CDR3 DNA reads TGCGCCAGCAACCCTCTAGCGGGGCACTCCTACAATGAGCAGTTCTTC. This encodes CASNPLAGHSYNEQFF.

This clonotype was counted only a few times. This chain's CDR3 is CASSSPGQGTNEQFF. The CDR3 nucleotides are TGTGCCAGCAGCTCCCCGGGACAGGGTACAAATGAGCAGTTCTTC. V usage is TRBV11-3 and J usage is TRBJ2-1, with 9 bases that match TRBD1. The germline V gene encodes CDR1 SGHNT and CDR2 YENEEA. With V trimmed by 4 bases and J by 7 bases, 8 bases remained unmatched. The CDR3 extends over 15 amino acids.

The V call is TRBV12-3 or TRBV12-4, the J call TRBJ2-2; tentatively, D is TRBD2 (5 bases). The CDR3 length is 15 residues. V dropped 6 bases and J dropped 6 bases, with 17 bases sitting between them. The CDR3 region is CASRRTSQTPGELFF. The CDR3 bases are TGTGCCAGCAGAAGAACTAGTCAGACCCCCGGGGAGCTGTTTTTT.

This clonotype was observed at least ten times. CDR3 nucleotides: TGCGCCAGCAGCTTGTTCTCCAGCGGGGGGGGCACAGATACGCAGTATTTT. Encoded protein: CASSLFSSGGGTDTQYF. The genes are TRBV5-1 and TRBJ2-3; 10 nucleotides match TRBD2. The junction had 6 bases not matched to a gene; V was cut back by 1 base and J by 1 base. The germline V gene encodes CDR1 SGHRS and CDR2 YFSETQ. The CDR3 sequence is 17 residues long. Together with reference TRBV5-1 and TRBJ2-3, the CDR3 gives the full variable domain: KAGVTQTPRYLIKTRGQQVTLSCSPISGHRSVSWYQQTPGQGLQFLFEYFSETQRNKGNFPGRFSGRQFSNSRSEMNVSTLELGDSALYLCASSLFSSGGGTDTQYFGPGTRLTVL.

This clonotype has just a few counts. This chain uses TRBV2 with TRBJ2-1; unclear D gene. This CDR3 has 11 amino acids. V dropped 1 base and J dropped 10 bases, with 5 bases sitting between them. Germline loops: CDR1 SNHLY, CDR2 FYNNEI. The CDR3: CASSEVNEQFF. The CDR3 DNA sequence: TGTGCCAGCAGTGAAGTTAACGAGCAGTTCTTC.

This clonotype was observed at least ten times. The V gene is TRBV5-1, the J gene TRBJ2-2; D gene ambiguous. V was cut by 0 bases and J by 4 bases, with 4 bases left in between. The CDR3 loop spans 13 amino acids. Germline loops: CDR1 SGHRS, CDR2 YFSETQ. In DNA, the CDR3 is TGCGCCAGCAGCTTGGATCCCACCGGGGAGCTGTTTTTT. It yields the protein CASSLDPTGELFF.

The chain recombines TRBV20-1 with TRBJ1-1, with D perhaps matching TRBD1 (5 bases). The CDR3 extends over 15 amino acids. V was cut by 3 bases and J by 5 bases, with 19 bases left in between. Germline V CDR1 and CDR2: DFQATT, SNEGSKA (reference sequence). The CDR3 DNA reads as TGCAGTGCTAGGGGGGTTCCTCGGGGGTATACTGAAGCTTTCTTT. Its protein is CSARGVPRGYTEAFF.

The genes are TRBV7-9 and TRBJ1-2; 8 bases map to TRBD1. CDR3 length equals 14 residues. V lost 4 bases to trimming and J lost 3 bases; unmatched junction nucleotides: 4. The germline CDR1 and CDR2 sequences are SEHNR and FQNEAQ (reference sequence). The CDR3 DNA follows: TGTGCCAGCAGCTCCATACAGGGGGACTATGGCTACACCTTC. Protein: CASSSIQGDYGYTF.

This clonotype was seen only a few times. The junction departs from germline at one end; a sequencing error may be responsible. J is TRBJ1-1 and V is TRBV13, with a weak D call TRBD1 (5 bases). The length of the CDR3 is 13 residues. Germline V gives CDR1 PRHDT, CDR2 FYEKMQ (reference sequence). CDR3 sequence: CASSLQVGRDGTF. Written as DNA, the CDR3 is TGTGCCAGCAGCCTCCAAGTAGGCCGGGACGGAACGTTT.

The chain recombines TRBV20-1 with TRBJ1-1; D ambiguous. The V and J ends lost 4 bases and 4 bases respectively, with 10 bases between them. Germline-derived CDR1 and CDR2 are DFQATT and SNEGSKA (reference sequence). There are 12 residues in the CDR3. The CDR3 region is CSAIPGGTEAFF. In nucleotides, the CDR3 is TGCAGTGCTATTCCCGGCGGCACTGAAGCTTTCTTT.

The chain has TRBV24-1 and TRBJ2-5; D may be TRBD2 (6 bases). The V gene's germline CDR1 is KGHDR and CDR2 SFDVKD. The CDR3 loop spans 15 amino acids. V was shortened by 4 bases and J by 5 bases, with 16 bases between the two germline ends. The CDR3 DNA is TGTGCCACCAGTGACCCATCCGCAGGAGGGGAGACCCAGTACTTC. This sequence encodes CATSDPSAGGETQYF.

This clonotype turned up a few times. This chain links TRBV20-1 with TRBJ2-7; D possibly corresponds to TRBD2 (6 bases). CDR1 is DFQATT and CDR2 is SNEGSKA in the germline V gene (reference sequence). The V gene lost 3 bases and the J gene lost 2 bases, with 11 bases spanning the gap. This CDR3 is built from 13 residues. The CDR3 is CSARGGEAYEQYF. The DNA of the CDR3 is TGCAGTGCTAGGGGCGGGGAGGCCTACGAGCAGTACTTC.

This clonotype has just a few counts. The chain uses TRBV12-5 and TRBJ2-2; possible D gene TRBD2, 5 bases. The CDR3 runs 13 residues. Per the germline V gene, CDR1 is LGHNT and CDR2 is FRNRAP. V was cut by 5 bases and J by 5 bases, with 9 bases left in between. Here the CDR3 reads CASGGSYTGELFF. DNA for the CDR3: TGTGCTAGTGGTGGGAGTTATACCGGGGAGCTGTTTTTT.

On this clonotype itself: A read error may be the cause here, since a much bigger clone is one base away. This sequence joins TRBV7-2 and TRBJ2-7; 8 positions match TRBD1. V dropped 5 bases and J dropped 0; count of bases not matched to a gene: 6. CDR3 length: 15 amino acids. From germline, CDR1 is SGHTA and CDR2 FQGNSA. DNA of the CDR3: TGTGCCAGCAGCACCTCCGGGACAGGCTCCTACGAGCAGTACTTC. Translated: CASSTSGTGSYEQYF. Looking up the rest from reference TRBV7-2 and TRBJ2-7 gives the full variable domain: GAGVSQSPSNKVTEKGKDVELRCDPISGHTALYWYRQSLGQGLEFLIYFQGNSAPDKSGLPSDRFSAERTGGSVSTLTIQRTQQEDSAVYLCASSTSGTGSYEQYFGPGTRLTVT.